This T cell receptor beta chain was documented in a study of T cell repertoires in cytomegalovirus infection. Overall study context: CMV epitopes used comprised recently identified HLA-C-restricted ones and well-studied HLA-B-restricted ones.

This CDR3 is 15 amino acids long. With 4 bases removed from V and 6 bases from J, the gap between germline ends came to 18 bases. CDR1 and CDR2 from the germline V gene are MNHEY and SVGEGT. Regarding the study as a whole: In two of eight donors, the top clonotype was HLA-C-restricted CMV-specific.

Many counts were recorded for this clonotype. The antigen is not known. TCRdb re-called the reads through MiXCR, storing one row per CDR3 protein. The repertoire holds under 150,000 distinct CDR3 sequences, more than 30% seen once, with less than 45% in the top ten. This TCR was recovered from a human donor in good health (CMV status not recorded). Some clones in this sample may be carry-over from other donors' samples. The V gene is TRBV6-2 or TRBV6-3, the J gene TRBJ1-1; tentatively, D is TRBD1 (5 bases). Sample: CD8+ T cells from cultured PBMCs, taken from culture after CMV antigen stimulation. CDR3 sequence: CASSSPRTLGAEAFF. The CDR3 DNA follows: TGTGCCAGCAGTTCCCCGCGGACCCTGGGGGCTGAAGCTTTCTTT.